One and the same sample provided the 30 T cell receptor beta chains below, sequenced in a study of PD-1 blockade in classical Hodgkin lymphoma. Time point meaning: cycle 4 day 1 (C4D1), after 6 weeks of nivolumab. Every single patient, without exception, relapsed after autologous stem cell transplantation, and brentuximab vedotin exposure varied. Purified CD4+ T cells were obtained from thawed PBMCs through magnetic negative selection. Generated by immunoSEQ multiplex PCR, the TCRdb table keeps only in-frame clones and is missing some. The sample holds 15,000 to 20,000 clones, 70% seen once. This material consisted of CD4+ T cells from blood, taken before the fourth cycle of nivolumab. Every receptor here comes from a human donor with classical Hodgkin lymphoma.

The CDR3 coding sequence is TGTGCCAGCAGCAGACTAGCGGGAGCGTTGAAAAGGGAGCAGTTCTTC. Residues: CASSRLAGALKREQFF. The chain joins TRBV28 to TRBJ2-1, with 12 bases aligning to TRBD2. The germline V gene has CDR1 MDHEN and CDR2 SYDVKM. This CDR3 contains 16 residues. The junction had 13 bases not matched to a gene; V was cut back by 6 bases and J by 10 bases.

This clone appeared a single time. The chain is built from TRBV2 and TRBJ2-3, with a weak D call TRBD1 (6 bases). V lost 8 bases to trimming and J lost 2 bases, with 8 bases between them. The CDR3 is 12 amino acids. The germline V gene has CDR1 SNHLY and CDR2 FYNNEI. CDR3 residues: CASRDNTDTQYF. The CDR3 DNA is TGTGCCAGCCGGGACAACACAGATACGCAGTATTTT.

CDR3 coding DNA: TGTGCCAGCAGCTCTGGGGGGGACAGCTATAATTCACCCCTCCACTTT. It codes for CASSSGGDSYNSPLHF. V and J are TRBV5-4 and TRBJ1-6, with 7 bases identical to TRBD1. Germline trimming cut 3 bases from V and 3 bases from J; bases unmatched to any gene: 6. The CDR3 consists of 16 residues. Per the germline V gene, CDR1 is SGHNT and CDR2 is YYREEE (reference sequence).

The chain employs TRBV19 and TRBJ1-5, with D hard to call. V lost 2 bases and J 9 bases, leaving 14 bases between the germline ends. Germline values: CDR1 LNHDA, CDR2 SQIVND (reference sequence). CDR3 size: 14 residues. The CDR3: CASSITRMLGPQHF. In DNA, the CDR3 is TGTGCCAGTAGTATAACCCGCATGTTGGGGCCCCAGCATTTT.

The chain recombines TRBV6-5 with TRBJ1-2; D not resolved. CDR1 and CDR2 (germline): MNHEY, SVGAGI. The CDR3 spans 15 residues. The V and J ends lost 0 bases and 0 bases respectively, with 8 bases between them. CDR3 amino acids: CASSYSANSNYGYTF. Written as DNA, the CDR3 is TGTGCCAGCAGTTACTCGGCGAATTCTAACTATGGCTACACCTTC.

The V call is TRBV2, the J call TRBJ2-7; D unclear. The CDR3 totals 11 residues. Germline V gives CDR1 SNHLY, CDR2 FYNNEI. The ends were cut back, 4 bases at V and 3 bases at J, with 4 bases in the middle. CDR3 amino acids: CASSGHYEQYF. CDR3 DNA sequence: TGTGCCAGCAGTGGGCACTACGAGCAGTACTTC.

V and J are TRBV6-5 and TRBJ2-7, with 10 bases fitting TRBD2. V was clipped by 7 bases and J by 6 bases; unmatched bases: 9. The length of the CDR3 is 14 residues. The V gene's germline CDR1 is MNHEY and CDR2 SVGAGI. DNA of the CDR3: TGTGCCAGCACCCTAGCGGGAGCCCTCTCCGAGCAGTACTTC. Its protein is CASTLAGALSEQYF.

The CDR3: CASGAGRITEAFF. The DNA of the CDR3 is TGTGCCAGCGGGGCAGGGCGGATTACTGAAGCTTTCTTT. The V call is TRBV6-6, the J call TRBJ1-1; D is perhaps TRBD1 (5 bases). This CDR3 has 13 residues. V lost 8 bases and J lost 5, with 15 bases in between. The germline V gene encodes CDR1 MNHNY and CDR2 SVGAGI (reference sequence).

This clone was seen a few times. This sequence joins TRBV7-6 and TRBJ2-1; 8 bases fit TRBD2. Germline CDR1 and CDR2: SGHVS and FNYEAQ. The CDR3 is 13 amino acids. Germline trimming cut 5 bases from V and 8 bases from J; bases unmatched to any gene: 5. In DNA, the CDR3 is TGTGCCAGCAGCCAAGGACTAGCACATGAGCAGTTCTTC. This gives the protein CASSQGLAHEQFF. Filled out from reference TRBV7-6 and TRBJ2-1, the complete variable domain reads GAGVSQSPRYKVTKRGQDVALRCDPISGHVSLYWYRQALGQGPEFLTYFNYEAQQDKSGLPNDRFSAERPEGSISTLTIQRTEQRDSAMYRCASSQGLAHEQFFGPGTRLTVL.

This clone has only a few counts. The rearrangement uses TRBV5-1 and TRBJ1-1; D not certain. Germline loops: CDR1 SGHRS, CDR2 YFSETQ. The CDR3 totals 14 residues. The V end lost 3 bases, the J end lost 0 bases, and 9 bases lay between the germline ends. The chain's CDR3 is CASSSGAVNTEAFF. The CDR3, as DNA: TGCGCCAGCAGCTCCGGTGCGGTGAACACTGAAGCTTTCTTT.

The chain is built from TRBV5-4 and TRBJ2-4; TRBD2 agrees at 7 bases. The V and J ends lost 7 bases and 7 bases, in that order; junction bases with no gene match: 8. Germline V CDR1 and CDR2: SGHNT, YYREEE (reference sequence). The CDR3 consists of 13 residues. CDR3 residues: CASGIMGGNIQYF. CDR3 bases: TGTGCCAGCGGAATTATGGGAGGGAACATTCAGTACTTC.

The chain is built from TRBV5-4 and TRBJ1-2, with a possible D match to TRBD1 (5 bases). The V and J ends lost 0 bases and 0 bases respectively, with 9 bases between them. In germline, CDR1 is SGHNT, CDR2 YYREEE (reference sequence). This CDR3 region has 15 residues. CDR3 loop: CASSLGGQANYGYTF. The DNA of the CDR3 is TGTGCCAGCAGCTTGGGCGGACAAGCTAACTATGGCTACACCTTC.

This sequence joins TRBV4-3 and TRBJ2-3, with TRBD1 matching over 7 bases. V trimming: 0 bases; J trimming: 3 bases; junction bases outside the gene matches: 6. From germline, CDR1 is LGHNA and CDR2 YSLEER. This CDR3 has 16 amino acids. CDR3 nucleotides: TGCGCCAGCAGCCAAGATTTTAGGGGGCGGACAGATACGCAGTATTTT. Translation: CASSQDFRGRTDTQYF.

The rearrangement links TRBV28 to TRBJ2-1, with 9 bases aligning to TRBD1. The CDR3 contains 14 residues. V was pared by 10 bases and J by 2 bases, with 6 bases of the junction left unmatched. Germline V gene data show CDR1 as MDHEN and CDR2 as SYDVKM. The CDR3 nucleotides are TGTGCCACCCGACAGGGGGAAACCTACAATGAGCAGTTCTTC. Its protein product is CATRQGETYNEQFF. Together with reference TRBV28 and TRBJ2-1, the CDR3 gives the full variable domain: DVKVTQSSRYLVKRTGEKVFLECVQDMDHENMFWYRQDPGLGLRLIYFSYDVKMKEKGDIPEGYSVSREKKERFSLILESASTNQTSMYLCATRQGETYNEQFFGPGTRLTVL.

The chain uses TRBV6-6 and TRBJ2-7; D unresolved. This CDR3 contains 12 residues. Germline loops: CDR1 MNHNY, CDR2 SVGAGI (reference sequence). V was shortened by 0 bases and J by 4 bases, with 4 bases between the two germline ends. Written as DNA, the CDR3 is TGTGCCAGCAGTTACTCGATTTACGAGCAGTACTTC. Protein product: CASSYSIYEQYF.

The V gene is TRBV5-1, the J gene TRBJ1-1, with a possible D match to TRBD1 (6 bases). Germline CDR1 reads SGHRS; CDR2 reads YFSETQ. Between the trimmed V and J ends, which lost 0 bases and 6 bases, there was a span of 12 bases. The CDR3 is 14 residues long. CDR3 amino acids: CASSLGGGGSEAFF. The CDR3 region has the DNA TGCGCCAGCAGCTTGGGAGGAGGGGGGTCTGAAGCTTTCTTT.

The V gene is TRBV30, the J gene TRBJ1-1; D unclear. The CDR3 contains 11 residues. Germline values: CDR1 GTSNPN, CDR2 SVGIG (reference sequence). V dropped 3 bases and J dropped 3 bases, with 5 bases sitting between them. The CDR3 DNA follows: TGTGCCTGGAGCCAATACACTGAAGCTTTCTTT. Residues: CAWSQYTEAFF.

The chain joins TRBV5-1 to TRBJ2-2; D possibly corresponds to TRBD1 (6 bases). This CDR3 is built from 14 residues. V was cut by 7 bases and J by 1 base, with 11 bases left in between. Germline assignment: CDR1 SGHRS and CDR2 YFSETQ. In DNA form, the CDR3 reads TGCGCCAGCTTTGGGACACGGAACACCGGGGAGCTGTTTTTT. Protein sequence: CASFGTRNTGELFF.

The chain recombines TRBV29-1 with TRBJ2-7, with D possibly matching TRBD1 (5 bases). V lost 4 bases to trimming and J lost 4 bases, with 17 bases between them. This CDR3 is 14 amino acids long. Per the germline V gene, CDR1 is SQVTM and CDR2 is ANQGSEA. CDR3 residues: CSVVEAGLRYEQYF. The CDR3 DNA sequence: TGCAGCGTTGTCGAGGCAGGGTTGAGGTACGAGCAGTACTTC.

V gene TRBV28 combines with J gene TRBJ1-2, with TRBD1 matching 7 bases. J lost 2 bases, V lost 3 bases, and 12 bases had no gene match. Germline CDR1 MDHEN, CDR2 SYDVKM. The CDR3 consists of 17 residues. This chain's CDR3 is CASSFWAGTATNYGYTF. DNA of the CDR3: TGTGCCAGCAGTTTTTGGGCCGGGACAGCGACCAACTATGGCTACACCTTC.

This clone appeared once. The chain combines TRBV11-3 with TRBJ2-5, with D maybe TRBD1 (6 bases). The J call may be wrong; the DNA end is better matched by TRBJ2-7. Germline CDR1 is SGHNT and CDR2 is YENEEA. This CDR3 comprises 14 residues. For the CDR3, the DNA is TGTGCCAGCAGCTTAGAGGGCAGGGGATACGAGCAGTACTTC. This gives the protein CASSLEGRGYEQYF.

The chain links TRBV6-6 to TRBJ1-1; no firm D call. V dropped 5 bases and J dropped 7 bases, with 14 bases sitting between them. The CDR3 has 13 amino acids. Per germline, CDR1 MNHNY and CDR2 SVGAGI (reference sequence). The CDR3 DNA sequence: TGTGCCAGCAGTGCAACAGAGTATGGTGAAGCTTTCTTT. Its translation: CASSATEYGEAFF.

This chain connects TRBV19 to TRBJ2-3; D possibly corresponds to TRBD1 (5 bases). This CDR3 region has 13 residues. Trimming shortened V by 7 bases and J by 1 base, and 9 bases separated the two germline ends. CDR1 is LNHDA and CDR2 is SQIVND in the germline V gene (reference sequence). CDR3 sequence (DNA): TGTGCCAGTAACCCGACAGGCACAGATACGCAGTATTTT. Translated: CASNPTGTDTQYF.

The chain is built from TRBV5-1 and TRBJ2-7; D is unclear. Germline V lookup: CDR1 SGHRS, CDR2 YFSETQ. The CDR3 is 13 amino acids. Deletions cut 4 bases from V and 5 bases from J, with 13 bases between. The CDR3 coding sequence is TGCGCCAGCAGCAAGCAAGGGTTCCACGAGCAGTACTTC. This encodes CASSKQGFHEQYF.

The V gene is TRBV7-7, the J gene TRBJ2-2, with unresolved D. This CDR3 region has 11 residues. CDR1 and CDR2 from the germline V gene are SSHAT and FNYEAQ (reference sequence). Trimming cost V 8 bases and J 8 bases, with 9 bases left between them. CDR3 sequence: CASGEGGELFF. The DNA of the CDR3 is TGTGCCAGCGGGGAAGGGGGGGAGCTGTTTTTT.

J is TRBJ2-7 and V is TRBV2; D might be TRBD2 (5 bases). This CDR3 contains 15 residues. Trimming took 4 bases from V and 1 from J, leaving 14 bases between them. The germline V gene encodes CDR1 SNHLY and CDR2 FYNNEI. CDR3 loop: CASSVWGEGSYEQYF. CDR3 nucleotide sequence: TGTGCCAGCAGTGTCTGGGGAGAAGGGTCCTACGAGCAGTACTTC.

This clone has a handful of counts. Germline and junction disagree at one end, which may indicate a read error. The J gene is TRBJ2-7, the V gene TRBV7-2, with 13 positions matching TRBD2. The CDR3 consists of 15 residues. Looked up from germline, CDR1 is SGHTA and CDR2 is FQGNSA. The CDR3 is CASSFTSGGAYEQYF. The DNA of the CDR3 is TGTGCCAGCAGTTTTACTAGCGGGGGGGCCTATGAGCAGTACTTC. Supplemented by reference TRBV7-2 and TRBJ2-7, the full variable domain reads GAGVSQSPSNKVTEKGKDVELRCDPISGHTALYWYRQSLGQGLEFLIYFQGNSAPDKSGLPSDRFSAERTGGSVSTLTIQRTQQEDSAVYLCASSFTSGGAYEQYFGPGTRLTVT.

This clone was seen only a few times. The V and J genes are TRBV4-2 and TRBJ2-1, with 8 bases matching TRBD2. The germline gives CDR1 LGHNA, CDR2 YNFKEQ. V was clipped by 4 bases and J by 4 bases; unmatched bases: 9. The CDR3 sequence is 16 residues long. Here the CDR3 DNA reads TGTGCCAGCAGCCCGACCTTAGCGGGGTCATACAATGAGCAGTTCTTC. This codes for CASSPTLAGSYNEQFF.

The V and J genes are TRBV9 and TRBJ2-6, with no clear D. CDR1 SGDLS and CDR2 YYNGEE come from the germline V gene. This CDR3 is built from 15 residues. The V gene lost 0 bases and the J gene lost 1 base, with 5 bases spanning the gap. The CDR3 DNA reads TGTGCCAGCAGCGTAGTAGGTTCTGGGGCCAACGTCCTGACTTTC. This encodes CASSVVGSGANVLTF. Combining the CDR3 with reference TRBV9 and TRBJ2-6 gives the whole variable domain DSGVTQTPKHLITATGQRVTLRCSPRSGDLSVYWYQQSLDQGLQFLIQYYNGEERAKGNILERFSAQQFPDLHSELNLSSLELGDSALYFCASSVVGSGANVLTFGAGSRLTVL.

This clone occurred a few times. V and J are TRBV29-1 and TRBJ2-1; D gene unclear. V was pared by 2 bases and J by 4 bases, with 9 bases between. Germline V gives CDR1 SQVTM, CDR2 ANQGSEA. The CDR3 contains 13 residues. In nucleotides, the CDR3 is TGCAGCGTTGAATCTAGTCTATACAATGAGCAGTTCTTC. This codes for CSVESSLYNEQFF.